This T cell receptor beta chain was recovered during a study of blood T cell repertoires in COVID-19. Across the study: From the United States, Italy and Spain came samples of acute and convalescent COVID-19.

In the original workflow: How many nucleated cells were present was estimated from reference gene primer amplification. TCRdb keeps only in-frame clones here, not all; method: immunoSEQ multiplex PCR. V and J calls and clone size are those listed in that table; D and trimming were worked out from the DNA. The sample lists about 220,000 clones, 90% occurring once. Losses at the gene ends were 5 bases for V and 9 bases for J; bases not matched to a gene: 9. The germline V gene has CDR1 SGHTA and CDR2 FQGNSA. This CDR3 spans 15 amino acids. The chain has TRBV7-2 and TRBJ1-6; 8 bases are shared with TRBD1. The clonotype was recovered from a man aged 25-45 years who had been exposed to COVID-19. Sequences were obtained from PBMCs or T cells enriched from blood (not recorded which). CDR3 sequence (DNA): TGTGCCAGCAGCCCGAGACAGGGGTTGGGTTCACCCCTCCACTTT. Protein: CASSPRQGLGSPLHF.